The present T cell receptor beta chain was sequenced within a study of identical twins. Study-wide points: Twin pairs' shared out-of-frame alpha sequences were enriched in low generation probability. Invariant MAIT and iNKT cells may have partly biased zero-insertion analyses.

CDR1 and CDR2 from the germline V gene are MDHEN and SYDVKM. The CDR3 is made up of 16 amino acids. Template switching (which added a universal primer site) was used, and cDNA carried unique molecular identifiers. TCRdb re-called the 5' RACE reads through MiXCR, storing one row per CDR3 protein. The sample records 1.5 million to 2 million distinct CDR3 sequences, about 32% being singletons. All donors were healthy Caucasians. Points on this clonotype: Its antigen is unknown. Germline is not matched at one junction end, which may reflect a read error.

This chain joins TRBV28 and TRBJ2-5; D not resolved. What was sequenced was cord blood. The clonotype was recovered from a newborn girl in good health. CDR3 loop: CASSLDGEAPQETRYF. The CDR3 nucleotides read TGTGCCAGCAGTTTGGACGGAGAGGCCCCCCAAGAGACCCGGTACTTC.